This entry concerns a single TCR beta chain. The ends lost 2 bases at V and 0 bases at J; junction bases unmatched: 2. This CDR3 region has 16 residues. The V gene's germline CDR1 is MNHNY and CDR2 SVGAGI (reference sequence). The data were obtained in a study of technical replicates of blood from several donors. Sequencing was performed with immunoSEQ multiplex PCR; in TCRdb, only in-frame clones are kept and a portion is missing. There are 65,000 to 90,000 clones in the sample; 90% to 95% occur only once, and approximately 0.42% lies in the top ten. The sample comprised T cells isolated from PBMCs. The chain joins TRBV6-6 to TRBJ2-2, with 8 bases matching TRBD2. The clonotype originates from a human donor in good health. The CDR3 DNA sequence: TGTGCCAGCAGTTACCCAGCGGGAGCGAACACCGGGGAGCTGTTTTTT. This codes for CASSYPAGANTGELFF.